One sample yielded the 26 T cell receptor beta chains listed below, sequenced in a study of beta chain features in type 1 diabetes. Study-level results: Shorter TCRB CDR3s, moderately but significantly so, were found in Type 1 diabetes patients in all four CD4+ subsets.

TCRB transcripts that were expressed got sequenced, as all of the isolated RNA had been reverse transcribed. Generated by immunoSEQ multiplex PCR, the TCRdb table keeps only in-frame clones and is missing some. The sample lists under 150,000 clones; around 10% were seen once. No cognate antigen is known for these TCRs. The sequenced sample was central memory CD4+ T cells from blood. The receptor source for this set is a young man with type 1 diabetes.

This clone appeared a few times. This sequence joins TRBV6-6 and TRBJ1-5; possibly TRBD1 for D (5 bases). V was pared by 2 bases and J by 2 bases, with 7 bases between. The CDR3 is made up of 14 amino acids. Germline-derived CDR1 and CDR2 are MNHNY and SVGAGI (reference sequence). CDR3 coding DNA: TGTGCCAGCAGTTACGCACAGGGCAATCAGCCCCAGCATTTT. It codes for CASSYAQGNQPQHF.

The chain links TRBV4-1 to TRBJ1-3; TRBD1 is a possible D gene (5 bases). The V and J ends lost 4 bases and 0 bases respectively, with 13 bases between them. Germline V lookup: CDR1 MGHRA, CDR2 YSYEKL. This CDR3 contains 16 residues. The CDR3 is CASSRGSGNSGNTIYF. DNA for the CDR3: TGCGCCAGCAGCCGCGGATCAGGGAACTCTGGAAACACCATATATTTT.

This clone turned up a few times. The chain has TRBV4-1 and TRBJ2-5; D gene ambiguous. CDR1 is MGHRA, CDR2 YSYEKL, per germline. Trimming removed 5 bases at V and 4 bases at J, with 11 bases between. The CDR3 has 13 residues. This chain's CDR3 is CASSGGWRETQYF. For the CDR3, the DNA is TGCGCCAGCAGCGGCGGCTGGCGAGAGACCCAGTACTTC.

This clone was seen a few times. The chain carries TRBV9 and TRBJ2-1, with 8 bases aligning to TRBD2. The germline V gene encodes CDR1 SGDLS and CDR2 YYNGEE. Trimming removed 4 bases from V and 6 bases from J; junction bases left unmatched: 9. The CDR3 totals 15 residues. The CDR3 here is CASSPRGGGPNEQFF. CDR3 coding DNA: TGTGCCAGCAGCCCCAGGGGCGGGGGGCCCAATGAGCAGTTCTTC.

The chain is built from TRBV11-2 and TRBJ2-3, with D hard to call. CDR3 size: 13 residues. Trimming shortened V by 5 bases and J by 6 bases, and 12 bases separated the two germline ends. Per the germline V gene, CDR1 is SGHAT and CDR2 is FQNNGV. The CDR3 DNA is TGTGCCAGCAGCCCCCGGCAGGCCGATACGCAGTATTTT. This codes for CASSPRQADTQYF.

This clone was counted many times. CDR3 in DNA: TGTGCCAGCAGCCAAACTAGACTAGCGAATGAGCAGTTCTTC. The encoded protein is CASSQTRLANEQFF. V gene TRBV16 combines with J gene TRBJ2-1, with TRBD2 matching over 8 bases. CDR1 is KGHSY and CDR2 is FQNENV in the germline V gene. The V segment lost 2 bases and the J segment 7 bases; nucleotides outside the gene matches: 4. The CDR3 covers 14 residues.

This chain links TRBV2 with TRBJ2-5; 7 nucleotides line up with TRBD1. Germline V gene data show CDR1 as SNHLY and CDR2 as FYNNEI. With 8 bases clipped from V and 4 bases from J, the junction kept 4 bases outside the gene matches. The CDR3 spans 12 residues. CDR3: CASRDRAETQYF. The CDR3 DNA reads TGTGCCAGCCGAGACAGGGCAGAGACCCAGTACTTC.

This clone showed up just a few times. The V call is TRBV15, the J call TRBJ2-2; 11 bases map to TRBD2. J gave up 4 bases and V 2 bases, and 6 bases lay outside the gene matches. The germline CDR1 and CDR2 sequences are LNHNV and YYDKDF (reference sequence). The CDR3 loop spans 17 amino acids. CDR3 nucleotide sequence: TGTGCCACCAGCAGATTAGGGACTAGCGGCATCACCGGGGAGCTGTTTTTT. This translates into CATSRLGTSGITGELFF.

This clone was counted a few times. The CDR3 is CASSPNRPGSNYGYTF. The CDR3 nucleotides read TGTGCCAGCTCACCAAATAGACCAGGATCCAACTATGGCTACACCTTC. The gene calls are TRBV18 and TRBJ1-2; no clear D gene. The V end was cut by 2 bases, the J end by 2 bases, with 15 bases between. Germline-derived CDR1 and CDR2 are KGHSH and LQKENI. The CDR3 has 16 amino acids.

V gene TRBV12-5 combines with J gene TRBJ2-2, with D perhaps TRBD2 (6 bases). Germline V lookup: CDR1 LGHNT, CDR2 FRNRAP. The CDR3 loop spans 14 amino acids. V shed 2 bases and J shed 7 bases, with 11 bases lying between them. The CDR3 here is CASGLLGGVGELFF. In DNA form, the CDR3 reads TGTGCTAGTGGTTTGCTGGGGGGAGTCGGGGAGCTGTTTTTT.

The chain has TRBV28 and TRBJ2-7; TRBD1 matches at 9 bases. Trimming took 4 bases from V and 3 from J; bases not matched to a gene: 7. Germline-derived CDR1 and CDR2 are MDHEN and SYDVKM. There are 15 residues in the CDR3. This CDR3 is CASSSSDRGYYEQYF. The CDR3 bases are TGTGCCAGCAGTTCCTCGGACAGGGGATACTACGAGCAGTACTTC.

The chain recombines TRBV19 with TRBJ2-3; 9 bases line up with TRBD2. This CDR3 has 16 amino acids. Germline V gene lookup returns CDR1 LNHDA and CDR2 SQIVND (reference sequence). V trimming: 3 bases; J trimming: 1 base; junction bases outside the gene matches: 5. CDR3 bases: TGTGCCAGTAGTATTCCTCGCGGGAGGGGCACAGATACGCAGTATTTT. The encoded protein is CASSIPRGRGTDTQYF.

This clone was counted many times. V gene TRBV2 combines with J gene TRBJ1-2; 9 bases are a match to TRBD1. The CDR3 length is 14 residues. The germline CDR1 and CDR2 sequences are SNHLY and FYNNEI. The V segment lost 3 bases and the J segment 8 bases; nucleotides outside the gene matches: 7. CDR3 nucleotides: TGTGCCAGCAGTGATTATAGGACAGGGGAAGGCTACACCTTC. Translation gives CASSDYRTGEGYTF.

The chain uses TRBV5-6 and TRBJ1-2; D gene ambiguous. The CDR3 extends over 14 amino acids. Trimming left V 4 bases short and J 4 bases short, with 14 bases between. Germline values: CDR1 SGHDT, CDR2 YYEEEE. This CDR3 is CASSPPRESYGYTF. Here the CDR3 DNA reads TGTGCCAGCAGCCCGCCCCGGGAAAGCTATGGCTACACCTTC.

This clone was observed a handful of times. The chain employs TRBV7-9 and TRBJ1-5; weak D call: TRBD1 (6 bases). CDR3 length equals 14 residues. The germline CDR1 and CDR2 sequences are SEHNR and FQNEAQ (reference sequence). With 4 bases removed from V and 3 bases from J, the gap between germline ends came to 10 bases. The CDR3 sequence is CASSSRDNNQPQHF. The CDR3 DNA follows: TGTGCCAGCAGCTCCCGGGACAACAATCAGCCCCAGCATTTT.

In DNA, the CDR3 is TGCGCCAGCTCAGCCAATCCGGGGAGAGAGACCCAGTACTTC. This codes for CASSANPGRETQYF. J is TRBJ2-5 and V is TRBV4-1, with a weak D call TRBD2 (5 bases). Trimming removed 8 bases from V and 4 bases from J, with 17 bases in between. Germline V CDR1 and CDR2: MGHRA, YSYEKL. This CDR3 is built from 14 residues.

The rearrangement uses TRBV6-6 and TRBJ1-1, with TRBD1 as a possible D gene (5 bases). The CDR3 totals 13 residues. The V and J ends lost 4 bases and 5 bases respectively, with 11 bases between them. CDR1 and CDR2 from the germline V gene are MNHNY and SVGAGI (reference sequence). CDR3 residues: CASSWGRGTEAFF. As DNA, the CDR3 is TGTGCCAGCAGTTGGGGCCGGGGGACTGAAGCTTTCTTT.

This chain links TRBV19 with TRBJ1-1; no firm D call. The CDR3 consists of 12 residues. V was cut by 3 bases and J by 10 bases, with 12 bases left in between. Germline-derived CDR1 and CDR2 are LNHDA and SQIVND (reference sequence). CDR3 nucleotides: TGTGCCAGTAGTATGCCGAAAATCGGAGCTTTCTTT. Its protein product is CASSMPKIGAFF.

The rearrangement joins TRBV28 to TRBJ2-7; a weak D match, TRBD2 (6 bases). The CDR3 has 16 amino acids. Germline V CDR1 and CDR2: MDHEN, SYDVKM. V shed 7 bases and J shed 3 bases, with 22 bases lying between them. The CDR3 DNA is TGTGCCAGCAAAGGGACTTTTCCCGCCCTGTTCTACGAGCAGTACTTC. Protein sequence: CASKGTFPALFYEQYF.

This chain uses TRBV18 with TRBJ2-1; D unresolved. Germline CDR1 and CDR2: KGHSH and LQKENI. The CDR3 totals 15 residues. The ends were cut back, 3 bases at V and 4 bases at J, with 13 bases in the middle. The CDR3 DNA reads as TGTGCCAGCTCACCGAACGGTTACGGTTACAATGAGCAGTTCTTC. Its protein is CASSPNGYGYNEQFF.

V and J are TRBV18 and TRBJ1-1; D is unclear. This CDR3 spans 14 amino acids. Trimming removed 2 bases at V and 1 base at J, with 8 bases between. Germline V gives CDR1 KGHSH, CDR2 LQKENI. The chain's CDR3 is CASSPLSSNTEAFF. The CDR3 region has the DNA TGTGCCAGCTCACCATTAAGCTCGAACACTGAAGCTTTCTTT. The complete variable domain, with remaining parts taken from reference TRBV18 and TRBJ1-1, reads NAGVMQNPRHLVRRRGQEARLRCSPMKGHSHVYWYRQLPEEGLKFMVYLQKENIIDESGMPKERFSAEFPKEGPSILRIQQVVRGDSAAYFCASSPLSSNTEAFFGQGTRLTVV.

This rearrangement joins TRBV10-3 to TRBJ2-1; 9 nucleotides align to TRBD2. Germline CDR1 reads ENHRY; CDR2 reads SYGVKD. The CDR3 runs to 14 residues. The ends lost 6 bases at V and 7 bases at J; junction bases unmatched: 7. The CDR3 DNA sequence: TGTGCCATCAGCGGCGGGGGGGCCCTGAATGAGCAGTTCTTC. It specifies CAISGGGALNEQFF.

This sequence joins TRBV9 and TRBJ1-2; 7 nucleotides match TRBD1. The CDR3 runs to 16 residues. The germline V gene has CDR1 SGDLS and CDR2 YYNGEE. V lost 1 base and J lost 0; bases outside the gene matches: 6. The CDR3 spells CASSVSGGSANYGYTF. The CDR3 region has the DNA TGTGCCAGCAGCGTATCAGGGGGTTCGGCTAACTATGGCTACACCTTC.

This clone has only a few counts. Additional DNA sequences in this sample encode the identical CDR3. The chain carries TRBV18 and TRBJ2-3; 8 nucleotides line up with TRBD1. Germline V gives CDR1 KGHSH, CDR2 LQKENI. The CDR3 has 14 residues. J was trimmed by 3 bases and V by 4 bases; bases with no gene match: 3. The CDR3 nucleotides are TGTGCCAGCTCACGCGGACAGGGAACAGATACGCAGTATTTT. Translation gives CASSRGQGTDTQYF.

This clone came up once. The V call is TRBV28, the J call TRBJ1-2; no clear D gene. The germline gives CDR1 MDHEN, CDR2 SYDVKM. V gave up 7 bases and J gave up 2 bases, with 14 bases separating them. This CDR3 region has 14 residues. This CDR3 is CASISSPVNYGYTF. For the CDR3, the DNA is TGTGCCAGCATTAGCAGCCCGGTGAACTATGGCTACACCTTC.

This clone occurred a few times. The chain employs TRBV7-6 and TRBJ2-5; TRBD1 might be the D (5 bases). Germline values: CDR1 SGHVS, CDR2 FNYEAQ. V was pared by 0 bases and J by 7 bases, with 15 bases between. This CDR3 comprises 15 residues. CDR3 nucleotides: TGTGCCAGCAGCTTAGCCCCGGCACACCAGGGGACCCAGTACTTC. Its protein is CASSLAPAHQGTQYF.